The 10 T cell receptor beta chains reported below all come from one sample, sequenced in a study of T-cell memory formation after mild COVID-19. One entry per CDR3 protein, called by TCRdb with MiXCR from the 5' RACE reads. This repertoire shows 580,000 or so distinct CDR3 sequences, roughly 17% found once; its top ten account for roughly 8%. Sequences were obtained from PBMCs or a T cell subset sorted from them (not recorded which). The receptors come from an adult woman who had mild COVID-19 (a few samples of this study predate the infection). Cell type and time point are not known.

This clonotype was counted between two and nine times. J is TRBJ2-1 and V is TRBV4-1; TRBD1 is a possible D gene (5 bases). The CDR3 consists of 16 residues. V shed 1 base and J shed 4 bases, with 14 bases lying between them. Germline V gene lookup returns CDR1 MGHRA and CDR2 YSYEKL. The CDR3 loop is CASSQAPLDSYNEQFF. CDR3 bases: TGCGCCAGCAGCCAAGCACCCCTCGACAGTTACAATGAGCAGTTCTTC.

This chain connects TRBV18 to TRBJ1-5, with D possibly being TRBD1 (6 bases). The germline gives CDR1 KGHSH, CDR2 LQKENI. The CDR3 is 17 amino acids. Trimming shortened V by 3 bases and J by 0 bases, and 15 bases separated the two germline ends. The CDR3 loop is CASSPGQGQTSNQPQHF. The CDR3 coding sequence is TGTGCCAGCTCACCGGGGCAGGGGCAGACTAGCAATCAGCCCCAGCATTTT.

The rearrangement joins TRBV3-1 to TRBJ2-3; a weak D match, TRBD1 (6 bases). V shed 6 bases and J shed 2 bases, with 18 bases lying between them. The germline gives CDR1 LGHDT, CDR2 YNNKEL (reference sequence). The CDR3 covers 16 residues. CDR3 DNA sequence: TGTGCCAGCAGTCGTTCTACCGGGACACACACAGATACGCAGTATTTT. It is translated as CASSRSTGTHTDTQYF.

This clonotype was seen at least ten times. V gene TRBV20-1 combines with J gene TRBJ2-5, with D maybe TRBD2 (5 bases). Germline CDR1 reads DFQATT; CDR2 reads SNEGSKA (reference sequence). V lost 0 bases, J lost 2 bases, and 16 bases lay in between. There are 16 residues in the CDR3. The CDR3 sequence is CSARDRSEGRQETQYF. CDR3 DNA sequence: TGCAGTGCTAGAGATCGGTCCGAGGGAAGGCAAGAGACCCAGTACTTC.

The CDR3 spells CASSGELNTEAFF. The CDR3 coding sequence is TGCGCCAGCAGTGGTGAGCTGAACACTGAAGCTTTCTTT. The V and J genes are TRBV4-1 and TRBJ1-1; D ambiguous. Trimming cost V 6 bases and J 0 bases, with 8 bases left between them. The CDR3 loop spans 13 amino acids. Germline V lookup: CDR1 MGHRA, CDR2 YSYEKL.

In this sample, this clonotype turned up many times. The chain uses TRBV6-1 and TRBJ2-6; D may be TRBD1 (6 bases). This CDR3 has 17 residues. Per germline, CDR1 MNHNS and CDR2 SASEGT. V lost 2 bases to trimming and J lost 1 base, with 12 bases between them. CDR3: CASSELARGSGANVLTF. The DNA of the CDR3 is TGTGCCAGCAGTGAACTGGCCAGGGGTTCTGGGGCCAACGTCCTGACTTTC.

This chain joins TRBV10-3 and TRBJ2-7; D may be TRBD2 (6 bases). Germline V CDR1 and CDR2: ENHRY, SYGVKD. The CDR3 is 13 residues long. Trimming pared 9 bases from V and 3 bases from J, leaving 15 bases between. DNA of the CDR3: TGTGCCATTCCCCGGGACTTGGTCTACGAGCAGTACTTC. Amino acid sequence: CAIPRDLVYEQYF.

This chain connects TRBV6-5 to TRBJ1-2; D unclear. With 2 bases removed from V and 2 bases from J, the gap between germline ends came to 6 bases. Looked up from germline, CDR1 is MNHEY and CDR2 is SVGAGI. The CDR3 is 13 residues long. The CDR3 protein is CASSYDTNYGYTF. The CDR3, as DNA: TGTGCCAGCAGTTACGACACCAACTATGGCTACACCTTC.

The sample holds a few counts of this clonotype. The V gene is TRBV5-6, the J gene TRBJ2-2, with D possibly matching TRBD2 (5 bases). V gave up 4 bases and J gave up 12 bases, with 16 bases separating them. The CDR3 contains 13 residues. Germline V CDR1 and CDR2: SGHDT, YYEEEE. The CDR3 region is CASSVDSSGKLFF. The CDR3 DNA follows: TGTGCCAGCAGCGTGGACTCCTCCGGAAAGCTGTTTTTT.

V gene TRBV7-9 combines with J gene TRBJ2-7; 7 positions match TRBD2. The CDR3 is 15 residues long. The junction had 13 bases not matched to a gene; V was cut back by 4 bases and J by 7 bases. CDR1 and CDR2 from the germline V gene are SEHNR and FQNEAQ (reference sequence). The CDR3 DNA reads as TGTGCCAGCAGCTCCCTTTTCGCGGGGGAAAGAGAGCAGTACTTC. Translating it yields CASSSLFAGEREQYF.